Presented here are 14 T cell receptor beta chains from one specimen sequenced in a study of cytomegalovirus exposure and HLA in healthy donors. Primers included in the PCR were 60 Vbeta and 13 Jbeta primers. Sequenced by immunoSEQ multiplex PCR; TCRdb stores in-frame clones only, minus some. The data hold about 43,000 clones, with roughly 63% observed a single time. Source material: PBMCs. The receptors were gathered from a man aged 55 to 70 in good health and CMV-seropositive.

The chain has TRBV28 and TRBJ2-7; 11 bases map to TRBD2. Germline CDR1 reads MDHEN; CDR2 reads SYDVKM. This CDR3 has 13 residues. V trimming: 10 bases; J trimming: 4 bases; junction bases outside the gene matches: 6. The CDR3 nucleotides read TGTGCCACCGGTACTAGCGGGAGTTACGAGCAGTACTTC. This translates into CATGTSGSYEQYF.

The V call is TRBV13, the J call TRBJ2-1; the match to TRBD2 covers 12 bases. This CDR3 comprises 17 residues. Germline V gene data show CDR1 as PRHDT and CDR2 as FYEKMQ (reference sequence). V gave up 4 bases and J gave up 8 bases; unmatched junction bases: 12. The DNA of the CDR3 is TGTGCCAGCAGCTACCCCCCGACTAGCGGGAGTATCCATGAGCAGTTCTTC. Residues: CASSYPPTSGSIHEQFF.

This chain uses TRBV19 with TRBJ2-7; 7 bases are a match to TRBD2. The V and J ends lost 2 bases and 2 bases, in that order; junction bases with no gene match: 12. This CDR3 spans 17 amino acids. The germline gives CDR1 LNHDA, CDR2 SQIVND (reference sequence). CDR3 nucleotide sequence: TGTGCCAGTAGTATATCGGCCTTAGCTAGCGGAGCCTACGAGCAGTACTTC. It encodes CASSISALASGAYEQYF.

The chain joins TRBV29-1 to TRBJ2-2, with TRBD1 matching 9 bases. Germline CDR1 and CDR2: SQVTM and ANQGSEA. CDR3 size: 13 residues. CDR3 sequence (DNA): TGCAGTGCCGGGACAGGGATGGCCGGGGAGCTGTTTTTT. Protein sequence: CSAGTGMAGELFF.

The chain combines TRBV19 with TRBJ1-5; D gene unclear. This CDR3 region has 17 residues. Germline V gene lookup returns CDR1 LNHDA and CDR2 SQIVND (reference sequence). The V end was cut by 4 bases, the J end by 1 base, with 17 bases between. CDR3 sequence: CASSRGDQFPSNQPQHF. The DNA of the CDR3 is TGTGCCAGTAGTAGGGGAGATCAATTTCCGAGCAATCAGCCCCAGCATTTT. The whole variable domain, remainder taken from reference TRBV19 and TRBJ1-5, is DGGITQSPKYLFRKEGQNVTLSCEQNLNHDAMYWYRQDPGQGLRLIYYSQIVNDFQKGDIAEGYSVSREKKESFPLTVTSAQKNPTAFYLCASSRGDQFPSNQPQHFGDGTRLSIL.

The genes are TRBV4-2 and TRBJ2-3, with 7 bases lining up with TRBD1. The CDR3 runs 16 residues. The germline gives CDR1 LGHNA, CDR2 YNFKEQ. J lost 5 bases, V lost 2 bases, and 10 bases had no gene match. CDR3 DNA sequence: TGTGCCAGCAGCCAAAGCGAGGGCAGGGGGAAAGATACGCAGTATTTT. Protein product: CASSQSEGRGKDTQYF.

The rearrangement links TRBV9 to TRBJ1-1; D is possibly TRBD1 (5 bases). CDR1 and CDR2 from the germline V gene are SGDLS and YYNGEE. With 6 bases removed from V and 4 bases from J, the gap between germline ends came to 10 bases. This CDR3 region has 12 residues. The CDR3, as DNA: TGTGCCAGCAAAGGGGTCGGCACTGAAGCTTTCTTT. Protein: CASKGVGTEAFF.

CDR3 sequence reads: CASSRGGTGRGEQFF. CDR3 DNA: TGCGCCAGCAGCCGTGGTGGGACAGGGCGTGGTGAGCAGTTCTTC. The genes are TRBV5-1 and TRBJ2-1, with TRBD1 matching 9 bases. J gave up 9 bases and V 4 bases, and 11 bases lay outside the gene matches. The length of the CDR3 is 15 residues. Germline-derived CDR1 and CDR2 are SGHRS and YFSETQ.

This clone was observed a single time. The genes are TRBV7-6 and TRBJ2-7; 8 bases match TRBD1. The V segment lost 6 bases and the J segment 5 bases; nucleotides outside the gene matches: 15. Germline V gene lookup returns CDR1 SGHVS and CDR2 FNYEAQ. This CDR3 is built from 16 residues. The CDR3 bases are TGTGCCAGCAGGACGTTTACCATAGACAGGGGCCACGAGCAGTACTTC. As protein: CASRTFTIDRGHEQYF. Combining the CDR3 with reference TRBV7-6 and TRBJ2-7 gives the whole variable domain GAGVSQSPRYKVTKRGQDVALRCDPISGHVSLYWYRQALGQGPEFLTYFNYEAQQDKSGLPNDRFSAERPEGSISTLTIQRTEQRDSAMYRCASRTFTIDRGHEQYFGPGTRLTVT.

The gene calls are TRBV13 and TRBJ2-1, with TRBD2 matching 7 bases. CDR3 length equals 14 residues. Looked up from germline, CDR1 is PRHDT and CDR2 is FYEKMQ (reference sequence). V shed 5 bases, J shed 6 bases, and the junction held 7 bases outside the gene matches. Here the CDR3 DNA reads TGTGCCAGCAGCAACCGGGACTACCTCAATGAGCAGTTCTTC. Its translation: CASSNRDYLNEQFF.

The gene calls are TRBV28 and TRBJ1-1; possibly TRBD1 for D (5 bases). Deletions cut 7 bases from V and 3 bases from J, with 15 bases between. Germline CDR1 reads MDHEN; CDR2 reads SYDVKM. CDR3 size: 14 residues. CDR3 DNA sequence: TGTGCCAGCACCCAAATAGGAGGGGACACTGAAGCTTTCTTT. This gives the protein CASTQIGGDTEAFF.

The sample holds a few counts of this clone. In nucleotides, the CDR3 is TGCGCCAGCAGTCCCACAGGAGCCTACGAGCAGTACTTC. Translated, it gives CASSPTGAYEQYF. The chain couples TRBV4-1 to TRBJ2-7, with D perhaps TRBD1 (5 bases). The CDR3 loop spans 13 amino acids. V dropped 6 bases and J dropped 2 bases, with 11 bases sitting between them. The V gene's germline CDR1 is MGHRA and CDR2 YSYEKL.

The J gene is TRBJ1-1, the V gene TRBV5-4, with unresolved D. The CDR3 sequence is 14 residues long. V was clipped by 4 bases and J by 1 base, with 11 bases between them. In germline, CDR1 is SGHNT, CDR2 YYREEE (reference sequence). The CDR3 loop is CASSPRFENTEAFF. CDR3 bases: TGTGCCAGCAGCCCCCGGTTCGAGAACACTGAAGCTTTCTTT.

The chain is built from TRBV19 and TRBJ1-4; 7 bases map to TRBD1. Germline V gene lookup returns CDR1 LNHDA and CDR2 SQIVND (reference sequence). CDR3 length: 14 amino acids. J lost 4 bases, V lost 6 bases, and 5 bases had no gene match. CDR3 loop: CASRSGTDNEKLFF. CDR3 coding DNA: TGTGCCAGTAGATCCGGGACAGATAATGAAAAACTGTTTTTT.